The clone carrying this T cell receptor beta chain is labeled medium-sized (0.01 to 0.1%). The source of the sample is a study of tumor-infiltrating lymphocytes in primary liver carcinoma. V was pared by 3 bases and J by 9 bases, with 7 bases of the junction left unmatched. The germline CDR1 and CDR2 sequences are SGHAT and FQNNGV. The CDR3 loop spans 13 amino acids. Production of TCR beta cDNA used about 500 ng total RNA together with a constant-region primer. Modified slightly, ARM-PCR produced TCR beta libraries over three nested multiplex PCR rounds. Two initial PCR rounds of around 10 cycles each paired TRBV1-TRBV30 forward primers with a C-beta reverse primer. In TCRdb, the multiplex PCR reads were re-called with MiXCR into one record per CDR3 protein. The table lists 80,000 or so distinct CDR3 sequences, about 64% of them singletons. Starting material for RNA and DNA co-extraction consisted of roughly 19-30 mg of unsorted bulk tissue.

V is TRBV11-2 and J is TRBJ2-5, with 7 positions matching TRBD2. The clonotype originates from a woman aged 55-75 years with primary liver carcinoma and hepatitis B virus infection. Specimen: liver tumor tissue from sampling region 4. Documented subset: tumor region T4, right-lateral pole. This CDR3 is CASSFTGGGAQYF. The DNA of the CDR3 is TGTGCCAGCAGCTTTACGGGAGGCGGGGCCCAGTACTTC.